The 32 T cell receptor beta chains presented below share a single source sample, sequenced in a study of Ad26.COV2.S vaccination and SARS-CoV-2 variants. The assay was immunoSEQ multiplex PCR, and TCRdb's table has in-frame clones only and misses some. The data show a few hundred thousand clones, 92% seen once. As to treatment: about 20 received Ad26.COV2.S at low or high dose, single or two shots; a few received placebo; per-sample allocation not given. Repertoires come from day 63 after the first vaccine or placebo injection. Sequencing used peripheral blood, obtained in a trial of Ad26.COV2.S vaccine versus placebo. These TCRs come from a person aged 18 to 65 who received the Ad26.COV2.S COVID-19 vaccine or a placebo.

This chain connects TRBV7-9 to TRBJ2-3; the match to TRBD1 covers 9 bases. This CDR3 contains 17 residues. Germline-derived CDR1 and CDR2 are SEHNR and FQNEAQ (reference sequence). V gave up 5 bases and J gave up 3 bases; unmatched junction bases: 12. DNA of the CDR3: TGTGCCAGCAGCCCATATAGGGGACAGGGTTGGACAGATACGCAGTATTTT. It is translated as CASSPYRGQGWTDTQYF.

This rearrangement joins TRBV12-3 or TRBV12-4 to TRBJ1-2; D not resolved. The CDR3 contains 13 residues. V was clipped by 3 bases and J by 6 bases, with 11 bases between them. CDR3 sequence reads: CASSFRLLNGYTF. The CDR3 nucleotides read TGTGCCAGCAGTTTTAGACTTTTAAATGGCTACACCTTC.

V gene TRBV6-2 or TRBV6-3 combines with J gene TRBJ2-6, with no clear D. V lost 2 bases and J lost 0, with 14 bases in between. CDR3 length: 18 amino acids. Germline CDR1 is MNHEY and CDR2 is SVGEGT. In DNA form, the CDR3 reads TGTGCCAGCAGTTACCCTCTGATCCAAAGCTCTGGGGCCAACGTCCTGACTTTC. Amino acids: CASSYPLIQSSGANVLTF.

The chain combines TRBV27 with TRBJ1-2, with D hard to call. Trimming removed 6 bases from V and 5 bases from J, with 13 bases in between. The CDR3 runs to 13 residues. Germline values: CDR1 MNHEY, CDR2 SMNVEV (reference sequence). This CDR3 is CASRPVLGYGYTF. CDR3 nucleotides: TGTGCCAGCAGACCGGTCCTGGGTTATGGCTACACCTTC.

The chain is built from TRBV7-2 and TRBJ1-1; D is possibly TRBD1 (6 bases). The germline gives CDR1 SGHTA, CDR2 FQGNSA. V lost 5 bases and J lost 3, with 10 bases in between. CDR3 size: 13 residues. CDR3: CASSMDSYTEAFF. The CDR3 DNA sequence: TGTGCCAGCAGCATGGACAGCTACACTGAAGCTTTCTTT.

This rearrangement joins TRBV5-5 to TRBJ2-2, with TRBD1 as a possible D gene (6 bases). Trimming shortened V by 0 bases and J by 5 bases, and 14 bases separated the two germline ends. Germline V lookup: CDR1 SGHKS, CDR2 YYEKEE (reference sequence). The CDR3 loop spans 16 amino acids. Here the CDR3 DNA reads TGTGCCAGCAGCTTGGTGCCGAGGGGGTATACCGGGGAGCTGTTTTTT. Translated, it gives CASSLVPRGYTGELFF.

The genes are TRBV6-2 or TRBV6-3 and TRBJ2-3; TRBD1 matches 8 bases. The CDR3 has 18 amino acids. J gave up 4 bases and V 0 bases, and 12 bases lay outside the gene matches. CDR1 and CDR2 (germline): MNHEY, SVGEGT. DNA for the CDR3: TGTGCCAGCAGTTACTCGCGGCGGGTAGGACAGGGAGCAGATACGCAGTATTTT. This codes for CASSYSRRVGQGADTQYF.

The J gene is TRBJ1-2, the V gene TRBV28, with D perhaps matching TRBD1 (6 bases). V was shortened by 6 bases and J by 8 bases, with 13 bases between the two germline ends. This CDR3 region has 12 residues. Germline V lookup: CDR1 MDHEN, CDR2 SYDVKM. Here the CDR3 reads CASRTGLEGYTF. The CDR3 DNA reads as TGTGCCAGCAGGACAGGCCTCGAGGGCTACACCTTC.

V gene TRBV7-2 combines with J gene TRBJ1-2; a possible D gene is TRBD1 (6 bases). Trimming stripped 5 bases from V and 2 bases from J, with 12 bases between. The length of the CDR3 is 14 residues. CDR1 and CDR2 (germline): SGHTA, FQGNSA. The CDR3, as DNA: TGTGCCAGCAGCCGGGGGGGGCGGAACTATGGCTACACCTTC. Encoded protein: CASSRGGRNYGYTF.

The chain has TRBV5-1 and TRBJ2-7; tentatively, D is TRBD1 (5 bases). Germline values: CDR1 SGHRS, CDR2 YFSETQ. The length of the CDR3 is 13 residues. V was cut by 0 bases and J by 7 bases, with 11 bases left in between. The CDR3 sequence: CASSLDGAREQYF. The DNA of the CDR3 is TGCGCCAGCAGCTTGGATGGGGCTAGGGAGCAGTACTTC.

Here the CDR3 reads CASRGSPSPRAFF. The CDR3 DNA follows: TGTGCCAGCAGGGGCAGTCCCTCCCCGAGGGCTTTCTTT. The chain is built from TRBV6-5 and TRBJ1-1, with D uncertain. There are 13 residues in the CDR3. V lost 6 bases to trimming and J lost 11 bases, with 19 bases between them. In germline, CDR1 is MNHEY, CDR2 SVGAGI.

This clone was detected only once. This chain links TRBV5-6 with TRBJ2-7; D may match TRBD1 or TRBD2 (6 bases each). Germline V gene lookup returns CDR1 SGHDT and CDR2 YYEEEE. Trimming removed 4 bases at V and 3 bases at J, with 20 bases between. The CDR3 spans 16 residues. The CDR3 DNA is TGTGCCAGCAGCCCCGAGGGGGGACCACCCCACTACGAGCAGTACTTC. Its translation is CASSPEGGPPHYEQYF.

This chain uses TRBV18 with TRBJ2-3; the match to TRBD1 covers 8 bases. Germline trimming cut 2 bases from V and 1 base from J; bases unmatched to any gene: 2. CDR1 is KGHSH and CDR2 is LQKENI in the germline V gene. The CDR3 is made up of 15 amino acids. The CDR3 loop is CASSPKQGGTDTQYF. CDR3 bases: TGTGCCAGCTCACCAAAACAGGGGGGCACAGATACGCAGTATTTT.

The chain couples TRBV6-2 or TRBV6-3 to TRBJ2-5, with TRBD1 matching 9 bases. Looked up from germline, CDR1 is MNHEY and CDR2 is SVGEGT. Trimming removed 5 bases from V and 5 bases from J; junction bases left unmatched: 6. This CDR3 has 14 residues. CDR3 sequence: CASSIGQGRETQYF. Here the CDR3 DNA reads TGTGCCAGCAGTATTGGACAGGGGAGGGAGACCCAGTACTTC.

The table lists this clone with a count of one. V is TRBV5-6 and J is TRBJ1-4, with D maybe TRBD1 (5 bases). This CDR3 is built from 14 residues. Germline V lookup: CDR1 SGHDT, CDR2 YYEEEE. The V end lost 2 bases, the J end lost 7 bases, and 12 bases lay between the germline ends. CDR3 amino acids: CASSLDSNGEKLFF. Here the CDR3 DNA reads TGTGCCAGCAGCTTAGACAGTAACGGTGAAAAACTGTTTTTT.

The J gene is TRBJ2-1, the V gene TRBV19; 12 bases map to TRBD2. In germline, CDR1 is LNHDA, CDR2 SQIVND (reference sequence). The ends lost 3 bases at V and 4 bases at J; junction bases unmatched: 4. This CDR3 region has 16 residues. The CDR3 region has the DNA TGTGCCAGTAGTATTGGACTAGCGGGGAGTTACAATGAGCAGTTCTTC. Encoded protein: CASSIGLAGSYNEQFF.

The CDR3 reads CASSEDRPVDYGYTF. CDR3 coding DNA: TGTGCCAGCAGTGAAGACAGGCCTGTTGACTATGGCTACACCTTC. The chain uses TRBV28 and TRBJ1-2; possibly TRBD1 for D (6 bases). This CDR3 is built from 15 residues. Germline V gene data show CDR1 as MDHEN and CDR2 as SYDVKM. V lost 5 bases and J 3 bases, leaving 16 bases between the germline ends.

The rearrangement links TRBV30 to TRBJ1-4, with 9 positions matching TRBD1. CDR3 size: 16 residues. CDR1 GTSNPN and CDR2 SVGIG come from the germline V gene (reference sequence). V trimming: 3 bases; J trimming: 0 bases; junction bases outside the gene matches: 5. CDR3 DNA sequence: TGTGCCTGGAGACGGGACAGGGCTGCAACTAATGAAAAACTGTTTTTT. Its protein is CAWRRDRAATNEKLFF.

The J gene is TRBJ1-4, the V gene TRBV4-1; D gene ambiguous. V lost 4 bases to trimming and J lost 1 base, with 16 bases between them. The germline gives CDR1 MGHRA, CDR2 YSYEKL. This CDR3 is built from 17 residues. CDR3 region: CASSLADPWVTNEKLFF. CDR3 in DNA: TGCGCCAGCAGCCTCGCCGACCCTTGGGTAACTAATGAAAAACTGTTTTTT.

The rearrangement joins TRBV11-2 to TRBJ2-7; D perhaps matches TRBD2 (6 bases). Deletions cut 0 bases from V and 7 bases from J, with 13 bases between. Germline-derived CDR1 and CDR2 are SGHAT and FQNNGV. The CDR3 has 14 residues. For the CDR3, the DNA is TGTGCCAGCAGCTTAGATTTTAACGGGGGAGAGCAGTACTTC. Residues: CASSLDFNGGEQYF.

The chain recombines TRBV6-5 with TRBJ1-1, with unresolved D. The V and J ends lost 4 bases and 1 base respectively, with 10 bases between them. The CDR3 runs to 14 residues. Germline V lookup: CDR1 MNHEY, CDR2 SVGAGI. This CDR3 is CASSSTETNTEAFF. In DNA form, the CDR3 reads TGTGCCAGCAGTTCTACTGAGACGAACACTGAAGCTTTCTTT.

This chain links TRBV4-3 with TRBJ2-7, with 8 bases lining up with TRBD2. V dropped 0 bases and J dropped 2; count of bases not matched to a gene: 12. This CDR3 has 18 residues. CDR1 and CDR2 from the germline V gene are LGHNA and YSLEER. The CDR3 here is CASSQDLSRGGLTYEQYF. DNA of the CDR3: TGCGCCAGCAGCCAAGATCTGTCTCGGGGGGGATTAACCTACGAGCAGTACTTC.

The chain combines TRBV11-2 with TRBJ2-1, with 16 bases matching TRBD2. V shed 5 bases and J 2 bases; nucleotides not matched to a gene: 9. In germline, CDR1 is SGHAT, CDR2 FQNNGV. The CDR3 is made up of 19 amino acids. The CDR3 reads CASSPKTGTSGGAYNEQFF. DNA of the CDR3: TGTGCCAGCAGCCCGAAAACCGGGACTAGCGGGGGGGCCTACAATGAGCAGTTCTTC.

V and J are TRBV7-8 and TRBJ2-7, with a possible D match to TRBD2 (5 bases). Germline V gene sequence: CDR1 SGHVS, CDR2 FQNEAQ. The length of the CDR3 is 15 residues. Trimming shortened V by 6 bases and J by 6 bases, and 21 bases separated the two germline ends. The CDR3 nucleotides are TGTGCCAGCAGGGCCCTATTGGAGGTCAACGGCGAGCAGTACTTC. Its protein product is CASRALLEVNGEQYF.

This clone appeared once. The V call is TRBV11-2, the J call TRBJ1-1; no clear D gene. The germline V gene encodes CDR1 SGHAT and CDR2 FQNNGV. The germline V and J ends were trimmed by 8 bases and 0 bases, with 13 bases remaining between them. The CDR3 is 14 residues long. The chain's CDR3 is CASQAERVNTEAFF. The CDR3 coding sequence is TGTGCCAGCCAGGCCGAGCGGGTGAACACTGAAGCTTTCTTT.

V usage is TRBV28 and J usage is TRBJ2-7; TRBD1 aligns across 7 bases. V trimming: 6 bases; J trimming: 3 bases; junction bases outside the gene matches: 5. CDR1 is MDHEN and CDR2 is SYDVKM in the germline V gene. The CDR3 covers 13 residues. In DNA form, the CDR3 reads TGTGCCAGCAGAACCGGGACAGTCTACGAGCAGTACTTC. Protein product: CASRTGTVYEQYF.

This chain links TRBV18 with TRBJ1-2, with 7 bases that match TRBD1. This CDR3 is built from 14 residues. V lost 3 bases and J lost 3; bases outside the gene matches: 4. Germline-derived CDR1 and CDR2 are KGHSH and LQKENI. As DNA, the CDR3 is TGTGCCAGCTCACCTGACAGGGTATACTATGGCTACACCTTC. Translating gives CASSPDRVYYGYTF.

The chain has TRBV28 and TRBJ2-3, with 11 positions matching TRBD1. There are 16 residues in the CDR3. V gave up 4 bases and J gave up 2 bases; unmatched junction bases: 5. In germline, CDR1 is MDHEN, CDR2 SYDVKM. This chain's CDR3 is CASSSGTGGSTDTQYF. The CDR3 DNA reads TGTGCCAGCAGTTCCGGGACAGGGGGATCCACAGATACGCAGTATTTT. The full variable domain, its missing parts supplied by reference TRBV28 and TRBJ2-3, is DVKVTQSSRYLVKRTGEKVFLECVQDMDHENMFWYRQDPGLGLRLIYFSYDVKMKEKGDIPEGYSVSREKKERFSLILESASTNQTSMYLCASSSGTGGSTDTQYFGPGTRLTVL.

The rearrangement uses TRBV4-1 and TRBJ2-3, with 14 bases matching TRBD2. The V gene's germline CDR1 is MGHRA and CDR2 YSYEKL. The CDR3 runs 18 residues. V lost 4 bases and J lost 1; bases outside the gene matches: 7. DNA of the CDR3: TGCGCCAGCAGCCCTTGGACTAGCGGGGGGTATGGCACAGATACGCAGTATTTT. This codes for CASSPWTSGGYGTDTQYF.

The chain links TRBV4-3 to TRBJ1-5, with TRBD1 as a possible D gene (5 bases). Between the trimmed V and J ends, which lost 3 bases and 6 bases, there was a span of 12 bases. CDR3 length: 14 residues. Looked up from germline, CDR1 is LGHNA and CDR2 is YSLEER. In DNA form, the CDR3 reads TGCGCCAGCAGCCAGAATCAGGGAGGTCAGCCCCAGCATTTT. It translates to CASSQNQGGQPQHF.

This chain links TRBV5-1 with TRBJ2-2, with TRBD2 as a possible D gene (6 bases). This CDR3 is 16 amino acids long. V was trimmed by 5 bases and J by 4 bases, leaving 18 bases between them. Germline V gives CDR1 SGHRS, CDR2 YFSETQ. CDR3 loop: CASSTAGGASTGELFF. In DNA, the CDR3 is TGCGCCAGCAGTACGGCGGGCGGGGCGAGCACCGGGGAGCTGTTTTTT.

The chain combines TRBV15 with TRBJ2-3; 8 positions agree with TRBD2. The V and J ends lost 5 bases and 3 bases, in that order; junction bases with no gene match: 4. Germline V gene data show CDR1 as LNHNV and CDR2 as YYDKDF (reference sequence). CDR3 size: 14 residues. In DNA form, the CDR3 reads TGTGCCACCAGCGGCGGGGGGTTGACAGATACGCAGTATTTT. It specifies CATSGGGLTDTQYF. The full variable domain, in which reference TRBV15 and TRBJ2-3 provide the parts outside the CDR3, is DAMVIQNPRYQVTQFGKPVTLSCSQTLNHNVMYWYQQKSSQAPKLLFHYYDKDFNNEADTPDNFQSRRPNTSFCFLDIRSPGLGDTAMYLCATSGGGLTDTQYFGPGTRLTVL.